The 30 T cell receptor beta chains in this list originate from one sample, sequenced in a study of metastatic and nonmetastatic thyroid tumors. Thyroid surgery was performed in patients who had received no treatment beforehand. TCRdb re-analyzed the PCR reads through MiXCR. The data show about 4,200 clones, with roughly 35% seen just once and less than 60% held by the top ten. Sample: adjacent normal tissue. The receptor set was obtained from a male donor with papillary thyroid cancer or a benign thyroid nodule (not recorded which). Some clones in this sample may be carry-over from other donors' samples.

This chain links TRBV29-1 with TRBJ2-7; 9 positions match TRBD1. CDR3 size: 13 residues. The germline gives CDR1 SQVTM, CDR2 ANQGSEA. Unmatched junction bases numbered 7, after V lost 4 bases and J lost 6 bases. CDR3 nucleotides: TGCAGCGTTGTTCGGACAGGGGCCTCCGAGCAGTACTTC. Protein sequence: CSVVRTGASEQYF.

V is TRBV6-5 and J is TRBJ2-1, with D possibly matching TRBD1 (6 bases). The CDR3 sequence is 12 residues long. Trimming took off 2 bases at V and 9 bases at J, with 8 bases between the two ends. In germline, CDR1 is MNHEY, CDR2 SVGAGI. The CDR3 loop is CASSYVRGEQFF. CDR3 DNA: TGTGCCAGCAGTTACGTCAGGGGTGAGCAGTTCTTC.

This clone was picked up a small number of times. J is TRBJ2-1 and V is TRBV6-4, with D perhaps TRBD1 (6 bases). Germline CDR1 and CDR2: MRHNA and SNTAGT. V was shortened by 3 bases and J by 4 bases, with 13 bases between the two germline ends. The CDR3 runs to 15 residues. CDR3 amino acids: CASSEWRTVYNEQFF. As DNA, the CDR3 is TGTGCCAGCAGTGAATGGAGGACAGTTTACAATGAGCAGTTCTTC.

The chain recombines TRBV30 with TRBJ2-7; D not certain. V dropped 5 bases and J dropped 6 bases, with 17 bases sitting between them. Germline V gene lookup returns CDR1 GTSNPN and CDR2 SVGIG (reference sequence). The CDR3 length is 13 residues. The CDR3 DNA follows: TGTGCCTGGGGCTGGACCCTGGCAGGCGAGCAGTACTTC. As protein: CAWGWTLAGEQYF.

The chain uses TRBV6-6 and TRBJ2-5; D unclear. Germline CDR1 MNHNY, CDR2 SVGAGI (reference sequence). This CDR3 has 11 amino acids. With 2 bases removed from V and 5 bases from J, the gap between germline ends came to 3 bases. The CDR3 nucleotides read TGTGCCAGCAGTTACCTCGAGACCCAGTACTTC. Residues: CASSYLETQYF.

This clone was seen a handful of times. The chain links TRBV5-1 to TRBJ2-1; tentatively, D is TRBD1 or TRBD2 (5 bases each). V lost 5 bases, J lost 5 bases, and 11 bases lay in between. Germline V CDR1 and CDR2: SGHRS, YFSETQ. The CDR3 loop spans 13 amino acids. This chain's CDR3 is CASRRGQDNEQFF. CDR3 DNA: TGCGCCAGCAGGAGGGGCCAGGACAATGAGCAGTTCTTC.

CDR3 amino acids: CSAIDFHGVDYEQYF. CDR3 nucleotides: TGCAGTGCTATAGATTTCCACGGAGTGGATTACGAGCAGTACTTC. The chain has TRBV20-1 and TRBJ2-7; no clear D gene. The CDR3 has 15 amino acids. V shed 4 bases and J shed 4 bases, with 20 bases lying between them. Looked up from germline, CDR1 is DFQATT and CDR2 is SNEGSKA (reference sequence).

This CDR3 reads CSAVLVDRPYEQYF. CDR3 coding DNA: TGCAGTGCGGTTTTGGTGGACAGGCCCTACGAGCAGTACTTC. This sequence joins TRBV20-1 and TRBJ2-7; 7 bases are a match to TRBD1. Germline CDR1 is DFQATT and CDR2 is SNEGSKA (reference sequence). After removal of 6 bases from V and 2 bases from J, the junction contained 10 bases not matched to a gene. This CDR3 is 14 amino acids long.

This clone was seen only once. V and J are TRBV5-1 and TRBJ1-1; tentatively, D is TRBD1 (6 bases). The germline V gene encodes CDR1 SGHRS and CDR2 YFSETQ. The CDR3 totals 13 residues. With 6 bases removed from V and 5 bases from J, the gap between germline ends came to 14 bases. CDR3 DNA: TGCGCCAGCACGGGCAGGGGAAGAACTGAAGCTTTCTTT. It encodes CASTGRGRTEAFF.

Within the sample, this clone is medium-sized. One base away lies a much larger clone, so this may be a sequencing read error. The J gene is TRBJ1-2, the V gene TRBV19, with D hard to call. The germline CDR1 and CDR2 sequences are LNHDA and SQIVND (reference sequence). The V and J ends lost 3 bases and 10 bases respectively, with 12 bases between them. This CDR3 spans 12 amino acids. CDR3 protein: CASSIGVHDYTF. The CDR3 DNA sequence: TGTGCCAGTAGTATTGGGGTCCATGACTACACCTTC.

The chain combines TRBV12-3 or TRBV12-4 with TRBJ2-1, with D hard to call. Trimming cost V 7 bases and J 9 bases, with 13 bases left between them. The CDR3 is 12 residues long. In DNA form, the CDR3 reads TGTGCCAGCACCCATCGAATGGGTGAGCAGTTCTTC. It yields the protein CASTHRMGEQFF.

This clone was seen more than once but under ten times. CDR3 DNA: TGTGCCAGCAGCCTACGAGGCGCTGAAGCTTTCTTT. Protein sequence: CASSLRGAEAFF. J is TRBJ1-1 and V is TRBV6-1; D gene unclear. Germline lookup yields CDR1 MNHNS and CDR2 SASEGT. This CDR3 spans 12 amino acids. Trimming cost V 6 bases and J 6 bases, with 11 bases left between them.

This clone showed up just a few times. V gene TRBV6-1 combines with J gene TRBJ2-3, with TRBD1 identical over 7 bases. V trimming: 5 bases; J trimming: 5 bases; junction bases outside the gene matches: 7. The CDR3 contains 14 residues. Per the germline V gene, CDR1 is MNHNS and CDR2 is SASEGT. In DNA, the CDR3 is TGTGCCAGCAGTCTAGGGGGCGCGAAAGATACGCAGTATTTT. This translates into CASSLGGAKDTQYF.

CDR3 DNA: TGTGCCAGCAGTTACCGGGGGGGGACAGGGGACTACGAGCAGTACTTC. Translation: CASSYRGGTGDYEQYF. The chain uses TRBV6-5 and TRBJ2-7, with TRBD1 identical over 10 bases. CDR3 length: 16 residues. From germline, CDR1 is MNHEY and CDR2 SVGAGI. The J segment lost 3 bases and the V segment lost 2 bases, leaving 7 bases of the junction unmatched.

The chain has TRBV28 and TRBJ1-6; no firm D call. The germline V gene has CDR1 MDHEN and CDR2 SYDVKM. The V and J ends lost 4 bases and 9 bases respectively, with 16 bases between them. The CDR3 contains 15 residues. In nucleotides, the CDR3 is TGTGCCAGCAGTTCTTTGGACGGGAGCTCTTCACCCCTCCACTTT. Protein sequence: CASSSLDGSSSPLHF.

In this sample, this clone turned up a few times. V usage is TRBV24-1 and J usage is TRBJ2-1; D remains ambiguous. Trimming shortened V by 1 base and J by 2 bases, and 2 bases separated the two germline ends. The CDR3 length is 13 residues. Germline V lookup: CDR1 KGHDR, CDR2 SFDVKD. The DNA of the CDR3 is TGTGCCACCAGTGATTTAGCCTACAATGAGCAGTTCTTC. Encoded protein: CATSDLAYNEQFF.

This clone was detected a few times. The chain uses TRBV20-1 and TRBJ2-7, with D possibly TRBD2 on 5 matching bases. Germline V gives CDR1 DFQATT, CDR2 SNEGSKA (reference sequence). Between the trimmed V and J ends, which lost 0 bases and 0 bases, there was a span of 15 bases. The CDR3 is made up of 16 amino acids. The CDR3 loop is CSAREGLAGFSYEQYF. CDR3 coding DNA: TGCAGTGCTAGAGAGGGTCTGGCGGGCTTCTCCTACGAGCAGTACTTC.

The V and J genes are TRBV19 and TRBJ2-5; D not certain. Trimming removed 7 bases from V and 7 bases from J, with 16 bases in between. The germline V gene encodes CDR1 LNHDA and CDR2 SQIVND (reference sequence). The CDR3 contains 13 residues. The CDR3 protein is CASIGASLRTQYF. Written as DNA, the CDR3 is TGTGCCAGTATCGGAGCCAGCCTAAGGACCCAGTACTTC.

This chain connects TRBV2 to TRBJ2-7, with D maybe TRBD2 (5 bases). CDR3 length: 13 amino acids. V was cut by 5 bases and J by 2 bases, with 10 bases left in between. CDR1 and CDR2 (germline): SNHLY, FYNNEI. The CDR3 DNA sequence: TGTGCCAGCAGTCCTTCCGGGGCCTACGAGCAGTACTTC. Translation: CASSPSGAYEQYF.

The chain combines TRBV20-1 with TRBJ2-7; TRBD2 aligns across 7 bases. V trimming: 4 bases; J trimming: 5 bases; junction bases outside the gene matches: 14. The CDR3 length is 15 residues. CDR1 is DFQATT and CDR2 is SNEGSKA in the germline V gene (reference sequence). The CDR3 DNA follows: TGCAGTGCTAATCCACGGACTAGTTTTTATCACGAGCAGTACTTC. Protein sequence: CSANPRTSFYHEQYF.

This clone was detected only a few times. A much larger clonotype is one base distant, so this may be a read error. V and J are TRBV12-3 or TRBV12-4 and TRBJ2-7; perhaps D is TRBD1 or TRBD2 (6 bases each). The CDR3 spans 14 residues. The V end lost 5 bases, the J end lost 2 bases, and 13 bases lay between the germline ends. The CDR3 DNA sequence: TGTGCCAGCAGTCCGGGGGCAGGGGCCTACGAGCAGTACTTC. This translates into CASSPGAGAYEQYF.

V and J are TRBV11-2 and TRBJ1-2; the match to TRBD1 covers 9 bases. CDR3 length: 13 amino acids. After removal of 5 bases from V and 8 bases from J, the junction contained 6 bases not matched to a gene. Germline CDR1 SGHAT, CDR2 FQNNGV. The CDR3: CASSLGQGPGYTF. CDR3 in DNA: TGTGCCAGCAGCCTGGGACAGGGACCCGGCTACACCTTC.

The chain has TRBV5-5 and TRBJ2-7; 14 nucleotides line up with TRBD2. The CDR3 runs to 16 residues. Germline V gene sequence: CDR1 SGHKS, CDR2 YYEKEE (reference sequence). Trimming removed 0 bases from V and 4 bases from J; junction bases left unmatched: 3. The CDR3 loop reads CASSLAGTSGGYEQYF. In DNA, the CDR3 is TGTGCCAGCAGCTTGGCCGGGACTAGCGGGGGATACGAGCAGTACTTC.

This clone was observed once. The chain has TRBV7-6 and TRBJ2-2; no clear D. The CDR3 contains 14 residues. Trimming took off 1 base at V and 6 bases at J, with 9 bases between the two ends. Germline values: CDR1 SGHVS, CDR2 FNYEAQ. The CDR3 sequence is CASSLESVAGELFF. CDR3 nucleotides: TGTGCCAGCAGCTTAGAATCGGTTGCCGGGGAGCTGTTTTTT.

This clone was detected only a few times. The chain employs TRBV6-1 and TRBJ1-3; D not resolved. Trimming took off 5 bases at V and 0 bases at J, with 11 bases between the two ends. CDR1 is MNHNS and CDR2 is SASEGT in the germline V gene. This CDR3 is built from 15 residues. CDR3 in amino acids: CASSPGYYSGNTIYF. CDR3 DNA sequence: TGTGCCAGCAGTCCAGGCTATTACTCTGGAAACACCATATATTTT.

This clone was seen more than once but under ten times. The chain combines TRBV6-1 with TRBJ1-5, with no clear D. This CDR3 region has 15 residues. The V end lost 6 bases, the J end lost 2 bases, and 14 bases lay between the germline ends. The V gene's germline CDR1 is MNHNS and CDR2 SASEGT. The CDR3 reads CASSLEGSGNQPQHF. Written as DNA, the CDR3 is TGTGCCAGCAGCCTCGAAGGGTCGGGCAATCAGCCCCAGCATTTT.

The V call is TRBV6-1, the J call TRBJ2-5; 10 bases are shared with TRBD2. The CDR3 extends over 15 amino acids. Germline lookup yields CDR1 MNHNS and CDR2 SASEGT. V lost 6 bases, J lost 2 bases, and 6 bases stayed unmatched. The CDR3, as DNA: TGTGCCAGCAGCGTTCATAGCGGGAGGCAAGAGACCCAGTACTTC. Encoded protein: CASSVHSGRQETQYF.

This sequence joins TRBV20-1 and TRBJ2-7; 7 positions match TRBD1. The germline V gene encodes CDR1 DFQATT and CDR2 SNEGSKA (reference sequence). Germline trimming cut 2 bases from V and 4 bases from J; bases unmatched to any gene: 8. This CDR3 spans 14 amino acids. CDR3 DNA: TGCAGTGCTAGACGTGAGGGGGCGCTTTACGAGCAGTACTTC. Protein: CSARREGALYEQYF.

The V and J genes are TRBV7-9 and TRBJ2-1; the D call may be TRBD1 or TRBD2 (6 bases each). Germline CDR1 SEHNR, CDR2 FQNEAQ (reference sequence). V gave up 0 bases and J gave up 5 bases, with 8 bases separating them. This CDR3 has 14 residues. The CDR3: CASSLAGGDNEQFF. DNA for the CDR3: TGTGCCAGCAGCTTAGCCGGGGGCGACAATGAGCAGTTCTTC.

The chain uses TRBV11-1 and TRBJ1-3; TRBD1 is a possible D gene (6 bases). The CDR3 sequence is 16 residues long. In germline, CDR1 is SGHAT, CDR2 FQDESV (reference sequence). V dropped 5 bases and J dropped 0 bases, with 14 bases sitting between them. DNA of the CDR3: TGTGCCAGCAGCCCCAACAGGGTAATCTCTGGAAACACCATATATTTT. This codes for CASSPNRVISGNTIYF.